What follows are 16 T cell receptor beta chains derived from one specimen sequenced in a study of T cells in women clearing cervical HPV infection. Repertoires were generated with immunoSEQ multiplex PCR, while TCRdb's copy carries only in-frame clones and drops some. This repertoire includes roughly 38,000 clones. The sequencing sample was made of blood buffy coat. The receptors were gathered from a woman aged 18 to 75 with a cervical HPV16 infection that either progressed to CIN3+ or cleared (not recorded which).

CDR3 residues: CASSPKGRAQYF. Partial CDR3 DNA: TGTGCCAGCAGTCCCAAGGGGAGGGCG. The J gene is TRBJ2-3, the V gene TRBV13; 7 bases line up with TRBD2. The CDR3 end is not reached by the read, which stops 3 residues before it; the germline J gene fills it in. CDR1 is PRHDT, CDR2 FYEKMQ, per germline (reference sequence). The CDR3 sequence is 12 residues long.

Comment on this clone: From the germline J gene comes the end of the CDR3, since the read stops 3 residues before it. V usage is TRBV2 and J usage is TRBJ1-1; the match to TRBD1 covers 7 bases. The CDR3 has 14 residues. Per germline, CDR1 SNHLY and CDR2 FYNNEI. Partial CDR3 DNA: TGTGCCAGCAGATCGGGACAGAGCGTATCAAAA. Amino acids: CASRSGQSVSK. The full-length CDR3 reads as CASRSGQSVSKAFF.

As concerns this clone: From the germline J gene comes the end of the CDR3, since the read stops 3 residues before it. The gene calls are TRBV13 and TRBJ2-3, with 9 bases lining up with TRBD2. The trim removed 5 bases at V and 0 bases at J, leaving 9 bases unmatched. Germline CDR1 and CDR2: PRHDT and FYEKMQ (reference sequence). The CDR3 covers 17 residues. CDR3 residues: CASSRKSGGPSTDTQYF. CDR3 bases read: TGTGCCAGCAGCCGAAAAAGCGGGGGGCCGAGCACAGATACG.

Note on this clone: The read is 3 residues too short to cover the CDR3 end, so that end is filled in from the germline J gene. V is TRBV18 and J is TRBJ1-2; D call uncertain. The CDR3 consists of 14 residues. Looked up from germline, CDR1 is KGHSH and CDR2 is LQKENI. The DNA read from the CDR3 is TGTGCCAGCTCACCACCTTTAGCAGCAGATACC. Translating gives CASSPPLAADT. The CDR3 reads in full as CASSPPLAADTYTF.

Notes on this clone: The CDR3 goes on 3 residues after the read ends, and that part is filled in from the germline J gene. The gene calls are TRBV2 and TRBJ2-5, with 9 bases that match TRBD2. Germline CDR1 reads SNHLY; CDR2 reads FYNNEI. The CDR3 loop spans 14 amino acids. After removal of 5 bases from V and 2 bases from J, the junction contained 3 bases not matched to a gene. Incomplete CDR3 DNA: TGTGCCAGCAGTAGGCTAGCGGGGCAAGAGACC. Protein: CASSRLAGQET. The entire CDR3 sequence reads CASSRLAGQETQYF.

CDR3 DNA, as far as it was read: TGTGCCAGCAGGCAATCCAGGGGTAGCCATTCTTACGAG. It codes for CASRQSRGSHSYE. The entire CDR3 protein is CASRQSRGSHSYEQYF. The V and J genes are TRBV6-2 or TRBV6-3 and TRBJ2-7; the D gene is possibly TRBD1 (6 bases). The CDR3 end falls 3 residues outside the read, so it is completed with the germline J gene. CDR1 and CDR2 from the germline V gene are MNHEY and SVGEGT. CDR3 length: 16 amino acids. The V and J ends lost 6 bases and 4 bases respectively, with 22 bases between them.

The sequenced CDR3 bases are TGTGCCAGCAGCCTAAGGGCAGTGGAGACC. This translates into CASSLRAVET. The full CDR3 is CASSLRAVETQYF. This chain uses TRBV7-2 with TRBJ2-5; D remains unclear. The CDR3 end is not reached by the read, which stops 3 residues before it; the germline J gene fills it in. The CDR3 is 13 residues long. V was clipped by 5 bases and J by 5 bases, with 12 bases between them. CDR1 and CDR2 from the germline V gene are SGHTA and FQGNSA.

As regards this clone: Read coverage stops 3 residues before the CDR3 terminus; the germline J gene supplies the remainder. The V call is TRBV5-1, the J call TRBJ2-3; the match to TRBD1 covers 11 bases. CDR3 size: 16 residues. CDR1 is SGHRS and CDR2 is YFSETQ in the germline V gene. The ends lost 4 bases at V and 5 bases at J; junction bases unmatched: 9. CDR3 amino acids: CASSPTPGQGGDTQYF. Incomplete CDR3 DNA: TGCGCCAGCAGCCCGACCCCGGGACAGGGGGGAGATACG.

The CDR3 loop reads CSAQTGTGASPLHF. The part of the CDR3 DNA that was read is TGCAGTGCCCAAACCGGGACAGGGGCTTCACCC. V gene TRBV20-1 combines with J gene TRBJ1-6; 10 bases align to TRBD1. The CDR3 goes on 3 residues after the read ends, and that part is filled in from the germline J gene. The CDR3 loop spans 14 amino acids. Germline CDR1 and CDR2: DFQATT and SNEGSKA (reference sequence). Losses at the gene ends were 6 bases for V and 9 bases for J; bases not matched to a gene: 8.

On this clone: The read halts 3 residues ahead of the CDR3 end, with the missing end drawn from the germline J gene. This sequence joins TRBV20-1 and TRBJ1-1; D ambiguous. The length of the CDR3 is 12 residues. Germline lookup yields CDR1 DFQATT and CDR2 SNEGSKA (reference sequence). V gave up 3 bases and J gave up 1 base, with 6 bases separating them. The sequenced CDR3 bases are TGCAGTGCTAGGCCCAGGAACACTGAA. It translates to CSARPRNTE. The CDR3 in its entirety is CSARPRNTEAFF.

Worth noting for this clone: The CDR3 end is not reached by the read, which stops 3 residues before it; the germline J gene fills it in. This chain uses TRBV19 with TRBJ2-2; D not resolved. CDR3 length: 16 residues. Per the germline V gene, CDR1 is LNHDA and CDR2 is SQIVND (reference sequence). Trimming took off 2 bases at V and 1 base at J, with 11 bases between the two ends. The sequenced part of the CDR3 DNA is TGTGCCAGTAGTATAACCTCAGCGCAGAACACCGGGGAG. Protein product: CASSITSAQNTGE. The complete CDR3 sequence is CASSITSAQNTGELFF.

Regarding this clone: The read ends 3 residues before the CDR3 terminus; that terminus is restored from the germline J gene. V usage is TRBV29-1 and J usage is TRBJ2-3, with D hard to call. CDR3 length equals 15 residues. Germline V gene sequence: CDR1 SQVTM, CDR2 ANQGSEA. CDR3 DNA (partial): TGCAGCGTTAGTGTAGGGTCTGGGTTTAGAGAGACG. Its translation is CSVSVGSGFRET. The full CDR3 sequence reads CSVSVGSGFRETQYF.

Note on this clone: The read finishes 3 residues shy of the CDR3 end, and the germline J gene is used to complete it. The rearrangement uses TRBV5-1 and TRBJ1-6; D perhaps matches TRBD1 (6 bases). Per the germline V gene, CDR1 is SGHRS and CDR2 is YFSETQ. The CDR3 runs to 15 residues. Trimming took off 4 bases at V and 8 bases at J, with 16 bases between the two ends. The CDR3 bases that were read are TGCGCCAGCAGCCCCGAGGGACACACGGATTCACCC. This gives the protein CASSPEGHTDSP. The whole CDR3 protein reads CASSPEGHTDSPLHF.

With regard to this clone: The CDR3 end lies 3 residues beyond the end of the read and is filled in from the germline J gene. The chain employs TRBV7-3 and TRBJ2-5; D may correspond to TRBD1 or TRBD2 (5 bases each). There are 15 residues in the CDR3. The germline gives CDR1 SGHTA, CDR2 FQGTGA. The V end was cut by 4 bases, the J end by 4 bases, with 16 bases between. CDR3 DNA, as far as it was read: TGTGCCAGCAGCTGGGCCAGGGAGCCCGGAGAGACC. Translation gives CASSWAREPGET. The entire CDR3 is CASSWAREPGETQYF.

As regards this clone: The read terminates 3 residues ahead of where the CDR3 ends, so the germline J gene completes it. V gene TRBV19 combines with J gene TRBJ1-2, with D perhaps TRBD1 (6 bases). CDR3 length: 14 amino acids. The germline V gene has CDR1 LNHDA and CDR2 SQIVND (reference sequence). CDR3 bases read: TGTGCCAGTAAGTCATCGACAGGTAGCTACGAC. This translates into CASKSSTGSYD. The CDR3, in full, reads CASKSSTGSYDYTF. The whole variable domain, remainder taken from reference TRBV19 and TRBJ1-2, is DGGITQSPKYLFRKEGQNVTLSCEQNLNHDAMYWYRQDPGQGLRLIYYSQIVNDFQKGDIAEGYSVSREKKESFPLTVTSAQKNPTAFYLCASKSSTGSYDYTFGSGTRLTVV.

Concerning this clone: The CDR3 is cut off 3 residues early in the read; its end comes from the germline J gene. V and J are TRBV11-2 and TRBJ2-5; 7 bases fit TRBD1. Losses at the gene ends were 5 bases for V and 2 bases for J; bases not matched to a gene: 2. Germline V gene lookup returns CDR1 SGHAT and CDR2 FQNNGV. The CDR3 extends over 13 amino acids. The CDR3 sequence: CASSPGQQETQYF. The DNA read from the CDR3 is TGTGCCAGCAGCCCGGGACAGCAAGAGACC.